The entry below describes one TCR beta chain. This entry belongs to a study of human CD8 memory T cell subsets. This CDR3 contains 12 residues. Preparation of the TCR beta libraries relied on UMI-labeled 5' RACE. TCRdb reprocessed the 5' RACE reads and stores each CDR3 protein as one record, lacking DNA. The listing records some 9,000 distinct CDR3 sequences. Sequencing was carried out using CD8+ T cells from PBMCs. The chain couples TRBV12-3 or TRBV12-4 to TRBJ2-1; no DNA is available, so the TRBD1 call from TCRdb remains unchecked. The sequence was collected from a human donor in good health. This CDR3 reads CASSPSKNEQFF.